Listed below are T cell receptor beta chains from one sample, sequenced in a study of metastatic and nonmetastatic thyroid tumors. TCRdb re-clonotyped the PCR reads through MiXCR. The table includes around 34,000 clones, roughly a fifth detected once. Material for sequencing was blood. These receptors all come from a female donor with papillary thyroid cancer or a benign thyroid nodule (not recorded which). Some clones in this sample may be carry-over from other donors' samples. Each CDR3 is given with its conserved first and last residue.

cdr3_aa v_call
CASSEATGGYEQYF TRBV6-1
CASSYGGDDYEQYF TRBV6-2/TRBV6-3
CTSSEISGGSYYGYTF TRBV25-1
CASSQDISGSAALHF TRBV4-1
CASSIEGFGQPQHF TRBV19
CASLLGGQLNTEAFF TRBV28
CASSLALGPRNEKLFF TRBV7-8
CASSIGARNSPLHF TRBV19
CASRLLAGEYNEQFF TRBV6-4
CASSYRATNEKLFF TRBV9
CASSSRWGNTGELFF TRBV5-1
CASSTVQLNTGELFF TRBV19
CASSAQGSNEKLFF TRBV6-2/TRBV6-3
CASSDPGQGVNEKLFF TRBV28
CASSVRQGAAASEQFF TRBV14
CASSLDTAGNTIYF TRBV5-1
CASSLDAMTSSSYNEQFF TRBV11-2
CASSVLQSTDTQYF TRBV2
CASRGQGVPYEQYF TRBV7-9
CASSFTGSNQPQHF TRBV6-5
CAWSVSNYGYTF TRBV30
CASSLAVSSGQPQHF TRBV5-8
CASSQDPGRGNEKLFF TRBV3-1